This T cell receptor (beta chain) was profiled in a study of T cells after posttransplantation cyclophosphamide. This clone was detected ten times or more. What it recognizes is unknown. This related bone marrow graft donor gave peripheral blood on the day of marrow donation. Study results and caveats: Donor-recipient repertoire similarity was low at 1-2 months, rising over year one. TRB clonality was highly associated with recipient CMV seropositivity and reactivation. TRB overlap between skin or GI tissue T cells and blood was limited.

The assay was immunoSEQ multiplex PCR, and TCRdb's table has in-frame clones only and misses some. The sample is made up of some 31,000 clones, none counted only once. The sequencing sample was made of PBMCs. The source of this sequence is a woman between 25 and 40 years old in good health and a related stem cell transplant donor.

CDR3 residues: CASSLDRVEAEAFF. The CDR3 coding sequence is TGTGCCAGCAGCTTGGACAGGGTAGAGGCTGAAGCTTTCTTT. The chain has TRBV5-4 and TRBJ1-1; D is possibly TRBD1 (6 bases). Germline V gene data show CDR1 as SGHNT and CDR2 as YYREEE (reference sequence). V was pared by 0 bases and J by 6 bases, with 12 bases between. The CDR3 totals 14 residues. Full variable domain (outside the CDR3, taken from reference TRBV5-4 and TRBJ1-1): ETGVTQSPTHLIKTRGQQVTLRCSSQSGHNTVSWYQQALGQGPQFIFQYYREEENGRGNFPPRFSGLQFPNYSSELNVNALELDDSALYLCASSLDRVEAEAFFGQGTRLTVV.